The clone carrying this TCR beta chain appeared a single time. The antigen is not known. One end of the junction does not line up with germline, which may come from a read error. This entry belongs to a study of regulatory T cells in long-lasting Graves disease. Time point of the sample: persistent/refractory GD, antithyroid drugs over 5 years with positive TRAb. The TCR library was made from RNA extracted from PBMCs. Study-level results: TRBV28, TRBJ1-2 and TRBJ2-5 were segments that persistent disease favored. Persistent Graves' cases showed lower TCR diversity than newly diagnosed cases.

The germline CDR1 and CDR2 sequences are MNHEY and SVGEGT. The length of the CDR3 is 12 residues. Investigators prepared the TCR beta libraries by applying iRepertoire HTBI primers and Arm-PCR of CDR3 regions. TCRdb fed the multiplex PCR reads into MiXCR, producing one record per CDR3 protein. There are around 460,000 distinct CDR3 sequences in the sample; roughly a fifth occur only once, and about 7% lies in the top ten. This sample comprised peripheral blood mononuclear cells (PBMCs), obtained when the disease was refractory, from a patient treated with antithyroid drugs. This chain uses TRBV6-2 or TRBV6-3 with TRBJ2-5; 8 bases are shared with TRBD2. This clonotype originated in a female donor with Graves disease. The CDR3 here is CACSGSGETQYF. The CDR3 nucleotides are TGTGCCTGCAGCGGGAGTGGAGAGACCCAGTACTTC.